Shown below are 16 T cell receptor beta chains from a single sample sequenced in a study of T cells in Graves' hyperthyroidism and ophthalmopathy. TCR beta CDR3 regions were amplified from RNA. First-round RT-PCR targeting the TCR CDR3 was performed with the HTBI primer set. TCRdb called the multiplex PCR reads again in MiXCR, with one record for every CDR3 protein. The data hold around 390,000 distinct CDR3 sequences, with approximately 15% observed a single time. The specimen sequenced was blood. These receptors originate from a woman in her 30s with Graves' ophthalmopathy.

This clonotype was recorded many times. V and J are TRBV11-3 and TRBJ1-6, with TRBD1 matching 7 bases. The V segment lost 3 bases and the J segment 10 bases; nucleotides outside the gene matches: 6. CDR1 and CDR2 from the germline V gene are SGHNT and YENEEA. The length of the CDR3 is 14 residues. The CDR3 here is CASSLGRGESPLHF. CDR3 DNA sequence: TGTGCCAGCAGCTTGGGCAGGGGGGAATCACCCCTCCACTTT.

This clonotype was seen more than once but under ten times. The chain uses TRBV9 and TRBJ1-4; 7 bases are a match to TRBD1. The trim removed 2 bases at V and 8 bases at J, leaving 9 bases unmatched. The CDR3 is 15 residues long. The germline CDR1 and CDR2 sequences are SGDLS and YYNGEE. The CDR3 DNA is TGTGCCAGCAGCGTCCGACAGGGAAGGGGGGAAAAACTGTTTTTT. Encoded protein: CASSVRQGRGEKLFF.

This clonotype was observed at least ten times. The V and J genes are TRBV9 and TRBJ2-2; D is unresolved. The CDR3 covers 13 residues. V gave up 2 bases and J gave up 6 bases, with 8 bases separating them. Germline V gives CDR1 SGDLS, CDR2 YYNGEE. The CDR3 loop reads CASSVLQAGELFF. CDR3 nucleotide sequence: TGTGCCAGCAGCGTGTTGCAGGCCGGGGAGCTGTTTTTT.

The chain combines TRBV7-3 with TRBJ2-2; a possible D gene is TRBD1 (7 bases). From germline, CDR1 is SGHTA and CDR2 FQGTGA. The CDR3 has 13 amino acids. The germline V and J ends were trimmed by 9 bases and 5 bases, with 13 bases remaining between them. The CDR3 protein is CASKSGGTGELFF. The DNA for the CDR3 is TGTGCCAGTAAATCAGGGGGGACCGGGGAGCTGTTTTTT.

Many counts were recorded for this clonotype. The CDR3 spells CASSRNPGTNPTDTQYF. Written as DNA, the CDR3 is TGTGCCAGCAGTCGTAACCCCGGGACTAACCCCACAGATACGCAGTATTTT. The rearrangement links TRBV12-3 or TRBV12-4 to TRBJ2-3; 7 bases are shared with TRBD2. There are 17 residues in the CDR3. After removal of 5 bases from V and 2 bases from J, the junction contained 13 bases not matched to a gene.

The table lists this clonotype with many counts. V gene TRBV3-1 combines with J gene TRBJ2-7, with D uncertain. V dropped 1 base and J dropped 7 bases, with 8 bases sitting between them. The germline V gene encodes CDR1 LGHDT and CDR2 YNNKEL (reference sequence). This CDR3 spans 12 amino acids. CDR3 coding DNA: TGTGCCAGCAGCCAAGGAATCAATGAGCAGTACTTC. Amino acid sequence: CASSQGINEQYF.

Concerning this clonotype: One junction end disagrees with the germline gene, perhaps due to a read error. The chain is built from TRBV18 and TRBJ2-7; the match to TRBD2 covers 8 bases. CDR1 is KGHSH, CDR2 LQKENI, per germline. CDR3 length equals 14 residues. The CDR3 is CASSERSGGYEQYF. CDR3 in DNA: TGCGCCAGCAGTGAGCGGAGCGGGGGCTACGAGCAGTACTTC.

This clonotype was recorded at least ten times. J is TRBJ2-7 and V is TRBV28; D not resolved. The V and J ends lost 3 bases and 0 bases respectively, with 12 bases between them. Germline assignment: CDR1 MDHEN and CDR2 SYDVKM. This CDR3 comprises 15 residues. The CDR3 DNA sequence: TGTGCCAGCAGTTTTGGGGTTCCGAGCTCCTACGAGCAGTACTTC. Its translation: CASSFGVPSSYEQYF.

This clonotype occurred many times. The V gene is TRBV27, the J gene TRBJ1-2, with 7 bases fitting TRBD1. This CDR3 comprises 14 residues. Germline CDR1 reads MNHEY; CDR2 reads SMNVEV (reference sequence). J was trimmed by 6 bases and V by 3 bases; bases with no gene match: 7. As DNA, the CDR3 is TGTGCCAGCAGTTTGCTCAGGGGGGAAAATGGCTACACCTTC. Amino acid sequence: CASSLLRGENGYTF.

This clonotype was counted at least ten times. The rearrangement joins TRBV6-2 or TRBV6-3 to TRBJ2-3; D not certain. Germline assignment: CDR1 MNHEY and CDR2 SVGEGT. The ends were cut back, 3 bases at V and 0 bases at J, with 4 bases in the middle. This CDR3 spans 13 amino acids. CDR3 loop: CASSYGSTDTQYF. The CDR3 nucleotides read TGTGCCAGCAGTTATGGGAGCACAGATACGCAGTATTTT.

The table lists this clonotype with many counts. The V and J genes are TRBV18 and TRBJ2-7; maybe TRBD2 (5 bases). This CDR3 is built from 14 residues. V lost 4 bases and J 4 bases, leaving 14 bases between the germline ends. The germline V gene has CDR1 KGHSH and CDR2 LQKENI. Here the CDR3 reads CASSQTGILYEQYF. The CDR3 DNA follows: TGTGCCAGCTCACAGACCGGGATATTATACGAGCAGTACTTC.

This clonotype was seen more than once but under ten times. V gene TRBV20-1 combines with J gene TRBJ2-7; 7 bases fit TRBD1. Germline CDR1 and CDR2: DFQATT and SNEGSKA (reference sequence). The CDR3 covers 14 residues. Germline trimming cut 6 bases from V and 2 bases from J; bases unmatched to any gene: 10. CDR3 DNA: TGCAGTGCCATCGACAGGGTGGGTGCCTACGAGCAGTACTTC. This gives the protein CSAIDRVGAYEQYF.

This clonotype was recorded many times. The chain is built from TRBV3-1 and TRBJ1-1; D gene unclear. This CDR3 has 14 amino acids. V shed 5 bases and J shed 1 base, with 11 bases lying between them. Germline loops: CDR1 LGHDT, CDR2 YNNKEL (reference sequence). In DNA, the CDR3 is TGTGCCAGCAGCAAAACCCCGGAGAACACTGAAGCTTTCTTT. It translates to CASSKTPENTEAFF.

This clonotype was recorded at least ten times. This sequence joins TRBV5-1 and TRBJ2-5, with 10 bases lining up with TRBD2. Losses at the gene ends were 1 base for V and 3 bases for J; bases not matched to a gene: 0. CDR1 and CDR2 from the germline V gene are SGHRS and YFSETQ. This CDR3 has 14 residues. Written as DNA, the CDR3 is TGCGCCAGCAGCTTGCTAGCGGGGGAAGAGACCCAGTACTTC. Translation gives CASSLLAGEETQYF.

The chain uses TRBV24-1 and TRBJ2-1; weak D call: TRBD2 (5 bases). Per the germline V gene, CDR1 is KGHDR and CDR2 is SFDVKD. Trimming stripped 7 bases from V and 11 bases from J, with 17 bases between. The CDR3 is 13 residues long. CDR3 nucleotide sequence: TGTGCCACCAGCCTACTAGGAGAGAATAAGCAGTTCTTC. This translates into CATSLLGENKQFF.

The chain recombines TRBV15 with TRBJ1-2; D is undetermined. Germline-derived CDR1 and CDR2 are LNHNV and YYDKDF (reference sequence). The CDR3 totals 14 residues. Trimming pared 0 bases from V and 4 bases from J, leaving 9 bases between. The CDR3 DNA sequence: TGTGCCACCAGCAGAGATGCCGATAGCTATGGCTACACCTTC. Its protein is CATSRDADSYGYTF.